These 21 T cell receptor beta chains were all obtained from the same sample, sequenced in a study of blood T cell repertoires in COVID-19. Profiled with immunoSEQ multiplex PCR; TCRdb holds only in-frame clones, not every one. The profile shows about 250,000 clones, approximately 83% of them singletons. The sequenced material came from PBMCs or T cells enriched from blood (not recorded which). The receptor source for this set is a middle-aged woman who had been exposed to COVID-19.

The chain has TRBV18 and TRBJ1-1; D is ambiguous. The germline V gene encodes CDR1 KGHSH and CDR2 LQKENI. Trimming left V 3 bases short and J 1 base short, with 12 bases between. This CDR3 region has 15 residues. The CDR3 loop is CASSPVGGQNTEAFF. DNA for the CDR3: TGTGCCAGCTCACCGGTTGGAGGGCAGAACACTGAAGCTTTCTTT.

The chain joins TRBV7-6 to TRBJ1-6; TRBD1 agrees at 7 bases. CDR3 length equals 15 residues. The V and J ends lost 1 base and 9 bases, in that order; junction bases with no gene match: 6. Germline values: CDR1 SGHVS, CDR2 FNYEAQ. DNA of the CDR3: TGTGCCAGCAGCTTAGTGCAGGGGGAAACTTCACCCCTCCACTTT. This translates into CASSLVQGETSPLHF. The whole variable domain, remainder taken from reference TRBV7-6 and TRBJ1-6, is GAGVSQSPRYKVTKRGQDVALRCDPISGHVSLYWYRQALGQGPEFLTYFNYEAQQDKSGLPNDRFSAERPEGSISTLTIQRTEQRDSAMYRCASSLVQGETSPLHFGNGTRLTVT.

The chain uses TRBV3-1 (or the pseudogene TRBV3-2) and TRBJ1-1, with TRBD1 as a possible D gene (5 bases). The CDR3 sequence is 14 residues long. Deletions cut 3 bases from V and 8 bases from J, with 16 bases between. CDR1 is LGHDT and CDR2 is YNNKEL in the germline V gene (reference sequence). The DNA of the CDR3 is TGTGCCAGCAGCCATTCCCCAAGGGGCACCGAAGCTTTCTTT. Encoded protein: CASSHSPRGTEAFF.

The chain has TRBV19 and TRBJ1-2; D is perhaps TRBD1 (5 bases). Germline V gene sequence: CDR1 LNHDA, CDR2 SQIVND (reference sequence). The V and J ends lost 7 bases and 2 bases respectively, with 17 bases between them. This CDR3 contains 15 residues. The CDR3: CASIPSWGVNYGYTF. In DNA form, the CDR3 reads TGTGCCAGTATCCCTTCTTGGGGGGTCAACTATGGCTACACCTTC.

The rearrangement uses TRBV10-3 and TRBJ1-2; 7 nucleotides agree with TRBD1. Trimming removed 5 bases from V and 10 bases from J; junction bases left unmatched: 10. This CDR3 comprises 13 residues. Germline CDR1 and CDR2: ENHRY and SYGVKD. Written as DNA, the CDR3 is TGTGCCATCAGTCCCGGACAGGTTTGGGTCTACACCTTC. It yields the protein CAISPGQVWVYTF.

This sequence joins TRBV11-3 and TRBJ1-1; TRBD1 matches at 11 bases. The CDR3 has 17 residues. The V segment lost 5 bases and the J segment 0 bases; nucleotides outside the gene matches: 8. Germline CDR1 SGHNT, CDR2 YENEEA. CDR3 sequence: CASSTRTGGPMNTEAFF. Written as DNA, the CDR3 is TGTGCCAGCAGCACCCGGACAGGGGGCCCCATGAACACTGAAGCTTTCTTT.

This clone was recorded once. The junction departs from the called germline gene at one end, perhaps through a read error. The rearrangement links TRBV13 to TRBJ1-1; D remains unclear. This CDR3 contains 14 residues. Germline V lookup: CDR1 PRHDT, CDR2 FYEKMQ (reference sequence). The CDR3 sequence is CASSLGTSGTEAFF. DNA for the CDR3: TGTGCCAGCAGTTTAGGAACCTCGGGCACTGAAGCTTTCTTT.

This clone was counted a few times. This sequence joins TRBV3-1 (or the pseudogene TRBV3-2) and TRBJ1-6; D remains unclear. The length of the CDR3 is 15 residues. Germline values: CDR1 LGHDT, CDR2 YNNKEL (reference sequence). Trimming cost V 3 bases and J 1 base, with 7 bases left between them. For the CDR3, the DNA is TGTGCCAGCAGCCATGCACATTCCTATAATTCACCCCTCCACTTT. Translation gives CASSHAHSYNSPLHF.

The chain combines TRBV3-1 (or the pseudogene TRBV3-2) with TRBJ1-2, with a weak D call TRBD1 (6 bases). Looked up from germline, CDR1 is LGHDT and CDR2 is YNNKEL (reference sequence). The ends were cut back, 2 bases at V and 3 bases at J, with 10 bases in the middle. The length of the CDR3 is 14 residues. The CDR3 DNA is TGTGCCAGCAGCCAAAAGACAGGAGACTATGGCTACACCTTC. Protein: CASSQKTGDYGYTF.

This clone showed up just once. The V gene is TRBV27, the J gene TRBJ1-4, with 7 bases identical to TRBD1. After removal of 2 bases from V and 4 bases from J, the junction contained 4 bases not matched to a gene. CDR1 is MNHEY and CDR2 is SMNVEV in the germline V gene (reference sequence). There are 15 residues in the CDR3. CDR3 bases: TGTGCCAGCAGTTTAAACAGGGGCGGTAATGAAAAACTGTTTTTT. Translation gives CASSLNRGGNEKLFF.

This rearrangement joins TRBV9 to TRBJ1-6; a weak D match, TRBD1 (6 bases). The CDR3 runs 18 residues. Trimming pared 0 bases from V and 6 bases from J, leaving 19 bases between. Germline V lookup: CDR1 SGDLS, CDR2 YYNGEE. Written as DNA, the CDR3 is TGTGCCAGCAGCGTAGACCAACAGGGAAGGGGGTCTAATTCACCCCTCCACTTT. Amino acid sequence: CASSVDQQGRGSNSPLHF. Using reference TRBV9 and TRBJ1-6 for the parts outside the CDR3, the full variable domain is DSGVTQTPKHLITATGQRVTLRCSPRSGDLSVYWYQQSLDQGLQFLIQYYNGEERAKGNILERFSAQQFPDLHSELNLSSLELGDSALYFCASSVDQQGRGSNSPLHFGNGTRLTVT.

With regard to this clone: Other DNA sequences in the sample encode the same CDR3. The chain couples TRBV7-2 to TRBJ1-1; D gene ambiguous. Trimming left V 1 base short and J 1 base short, with 7 bases between. The V gene's germline CDR1 is SGHTA and CDR2 FQGNSA. The CDR3 totals 14 residues. In DNA form, the CDR3 reads TGTGCCAGCAGCTTAGTGAGAGGGAACACTGAAGCTTTCTTT. Translating gives CASSLVRGNTEAFF.

The chain carries TRBV19 and TRBJ1-4; 9 positions match TRBD1. Germline CDR1 and CDR2: LNHDA and SQIVND (reference sequence). This CDR3 comprises 15 residues. The V gene end was trimmed by 5 bases and the J gene end by 7 bases; junction bases not matched to a gene: 8. CDR3 DNA: TGTGCCAGTAGTGGGGTACAGGGGGCGCGTGAAAAACTGTTTTTT. Protein sequence: CASSGVQGAREKLFF.

This CDR3 is CASSTLVPGSYEQYF. The CDR3 DNA reads TGTGCCAGCAGTACCCTAGTCCCCGGGTCCTACGAGCAGTACTTC. V and J are TRBV6-5 and TRBJ2-7, with D hard to call. Germline V CDR1 and CDR2: MNHEY, SVGAGI. The V and J ends lost 5 bases and 1 base respectively, with 15 bases between them. This CDR3 region has 15 residues.

This chain joins TRBV12-5 and TRBJ2-3, with 12 nucleotides matching TRBD2. The V and J ends lost 7 bases and 4 bases, in that order; junction bases with no gene match: 6. CDR1 is LGHNT and CDR2 is FRNRAP in the germline V gene. The CDR3 is made up of 15 amino acids. Here the CDR3 DNA reads TGTGCTAGTGCCCTACTAGCGGGGGGCGCAGATACGCAGTATTTT. This encodes CASALLAGGADTQYF.

This sequence joins TRBV19 and TRBJ2-1, with TRBD1 identical over 10 bases. Germline V gene data show CDR1 as LNHDA and CDR2 as SQIVND (reference sequence). There are 15 residues in the CDR3. The V and J ends lost 6 bases and 6 bases, in that order; junction bases with no gene match: 8. The DNA for the CDR3 is TGTGCCAGTAGCAAGGACAGGGGGGTCCCCAATGAGCAGTTCTTC. Protein product: CASSKDRGVPNEQFF.

V usage is TRBV5-8 and J usage is TRBJ1-2; 7 bases fit TRBD1. The CDR3 sequence is 16 residues long. J gave up 4 bases and V 0 bases, and 9 bases lay outside the gene matches. Per germline, CDR1 SGHTS and CDR2 YDEGEE. The CDR3 coding sequence is TGTGCCAGCAGCTTGGGTTACAGGGGTGCCCTCTATGGCTACACCTTC. Its translation: CASSLGYRGALYGYTF.

The rearrangement joins TRBV27 to TRBJ1-1; the D gene is possibly TRBD1 (6 bases). Trimming cost V 2 bases and J 3 bases, with 10 bases left between them. CDR1 is MNHEY, CDR2 SMNVEV, per germline (reference sequence). The CDR3 sequence is 14 residues long. CDR3 DNA sequence: TGTGCCAGCAGTTTAGTACAGGGACACACTGAAGCTTTCTTT. Amino acid sequence: CASSLVQGHTEAFF.

Written as DNA, the CDR3 is TGTGCCAGCAGTGCGCGGGAGAGAGGACGGGATGAGCAGTTCTTC. It yields the protein CASSARERGRDEQFF. This chain uses TRBV2 with TRBJ2-1; TRBD2 matches at 7 bases. The length of the CDR3 is 15 residues. Losses at the gene ends were 4 bases for V and 8 bases for J; bases not matched to a gene: 11. Germline CDR1 and CDR2: SNHLY and FYNNEI.

This rearrangement joins TRBV7-6 to TRBJ2-7; 9 bases line up with TRBD2. Per germline, CDR1 SGHVS and CDR2 FNYEAQ. The CDR3 has 16 amino acids. The J segment lost 3 bases and the V segment lost 3 bases, leaving 9 bases of the junction unmatched. The CDR3 is CASSLLAGSTSYEQYF. The CDR3 DNA sequence: TGTGCCAGCAGCTTGCTAGCGGGGAGTACAAGCTACGAGCAGTACTTC.

V is TRBV10-1 and J is TRBJ2-1; 10 bases agree with TRBD1. This CDR3 has 18 residues. Germline V gene sequence: CDR1 WNHNN, CDR2 SYGVQD (reference sequence). The V segment lost 8 bases and the J segment 0 bases; nucleotides outside the gene matches: 13. The CDR3 region is CASDIRGTGVTSYNEQFF. The CDR3 DNA sequence: TGCGCCAGCGACATCCGGGGGACAGGGGTTACCTCCTACAATGAGCAGTTCTTC.